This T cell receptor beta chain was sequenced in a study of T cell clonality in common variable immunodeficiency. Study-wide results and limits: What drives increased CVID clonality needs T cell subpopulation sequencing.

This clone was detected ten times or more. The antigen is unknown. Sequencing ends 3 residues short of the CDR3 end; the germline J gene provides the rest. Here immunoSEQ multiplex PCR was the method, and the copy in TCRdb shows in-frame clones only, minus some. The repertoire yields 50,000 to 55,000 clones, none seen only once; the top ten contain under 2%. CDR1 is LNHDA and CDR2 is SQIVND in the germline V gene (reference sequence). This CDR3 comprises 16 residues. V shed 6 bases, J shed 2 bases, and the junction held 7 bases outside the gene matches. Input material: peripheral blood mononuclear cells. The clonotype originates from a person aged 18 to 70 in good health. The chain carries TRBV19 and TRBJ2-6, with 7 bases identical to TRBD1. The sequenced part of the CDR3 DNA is TGTGCCAGTAGAAGATCCGGGACAGCTGGGGCCAACGTC. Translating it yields CASRRSGTAGANV. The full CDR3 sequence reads CASRRSGTAGANVLTF.